The clone carrying this T cell receptor (beta chain) was picked up a small number of times. Antigen unknown. The data derive from a study of T cells after yellow fever vaccination. Study-wide points: Weaker, the secondary response had a peak occurring faster, on day 5 versus 15. Reappearance after the booster was observed for most primary-vaccination clones (about 96% CD4, over 70% CD8).

The CDR3 runs 18 residues. UMIs were added to TCR cDNA along with a universal primer site when it was made by 5'RACE template switching. TCRdb reanalysed the 5' RACE reads using MiXCR and keeps one entry per CDR3 protein. The profile shows just over 250,000 distinct CDR3 sequences, about 5.2% of them singletons. The chain has TRBV21-1 and TRBJ2-5; the table's D call of TRBD2 was not tested on the DNA. TRBV21-1 is listed as a pseudogene. The sequence came from a man between 18 and 35 years old who received the YFV17D yellow fever vaccine. Sequences were derived from CD4+ T cells sorted from PBMCs, sampled on the day of the yellow fever booster vaccination. The CDR3 loop reads CASSTYKTSGGGRETQYF. CDR3 nucleotide sequence: TGTGCCAGCAGCACATACAAGACTAGCGGGGGAGGAAGAGAGACCCAGTACTTC.